The rows below give T cell receptor beta chains drawn from one sample of a study of T cell responses to AZD1222 COVID-19 vaccine. Measured with immunoSEQ multiplex PCR; TCRdb has only the in-frame clones, and not every one. This sample has roughly 80,000 clones; around 90% occur once, and the top ten carry 4.5%. The source was peripheral blood, collected on day 0 of MenACWY control vaccination. Every receptor here comes from an adult in good health. The conserved cysteine and the conserved F or W are not part of the CDR3 here. Each record gives: V gene, CDR3 protein.

v_gene: TRBV5-4; CDR3aa: ASSSRPGPTIYNEQF
v_gene: TRBV4-1; CDR3aa: ASSQGIEQY
v_gene: TRBV30; CDR3aa: AWALEIPHNEQF
v_gene: TRBV18; CDR3aa: ARCDPLTGMGKNIQY
v_gene: TRBV13; CDR3aa: ASSVSLTSSDTGELF
v_gene: TRBV6-7; CDR3aa: ASNGGRSSRPF
v_gene: TRBV3-1/TRBV3-2; CDR3aa: ASSQRFSPLH
v_gene: TRBV18; CDR3aa: ASSPPGGNTIY
v_gene: TRBV11-3; CDR3aa: ASSLRLAEAF
v_gene: TRBV5-1; CDR3aa: ASSLPGHNTEAF
v_gene: TRBV7-2; CDR3aa: ASSPSGYTDTQY
v_gene: TRBV19; CDR3aa: ATRSPPGTENTEAF